This TCR beta chain came from a study of prognosis after radiotherapy for stage I lung cancer. This clonotype was seen repeatedly, ten times or more. CDR3 length: 16 amino acids. The V segment lost 2 bases and the J segment 3 bases; nucleotides outside the gene matches: 6. The germline CDR1 and CDR2 sequences are DFQATT and SNEGSKA (reference sequence). Genomic DNA provided the template from which TCR beta CDR3 was amplified by two-round multiplex PCR. First-round PCR used primers specific to each TRBV and TRBJ gene. MiXCR, run by TCRdb on the multiplex PCR reads, gives a single entry per CDR3 protein. This repertoire shows around 59,000 distinct CDR3 sequences, 26% found once; its top ten account for 7.5%.

The material was PBMCs, obtained before or after stereotactic body radiation therapy (not recorded which). The chain combines TRBV20-1 with TRBJ2-3; TRBD2 matches at 12 bases. The sequence came from a donor at least 50 years old with non-small cell lung cancer. CDR3 in DNA: TGCAGTGCTAGAAGGGCTAGCGGGGGGGCAACAGATACGCAGTATTTT. It encodes CSARRASGGATDTQYF.